This TCR beta chain was sequenced for a study of OX40 agonist ivuxolimab in advanced cancers. Overall study context: Dose-escalation patients' cancers were hepatocellular carcinoma, melanoma, renal cell or head and neck cancer.

Assay: immunoSEQ multiplex PCR; the TCRdb copy retains only in-frame clones and omits some. The table records approximately 70,000 clones, around 88% of them present only once. Blood sampling was done at baseline, cycle 4 day 1, and cycle 7 day 1. Trimming cost V 7 bases and J 6 bases, with 19 bases left between them. The CDR3 has 15 residues. Germline-derived CDR1 and CDR2 are SGHTA and FQGNSA. Here the sequenced sample was CD4+ or CD8+ T cells sorted from blood, taken in a trial of the OX40 agonist ivuxolimab. The TCR originated in an adult with an advanced solid tumor such as melanoma, head and neck, liver or kidney cancer. This chain uses TRBV7-2 with TRBJ1-5, with D hard to call. CDR3: CASTAIPSAGQPQHF. As DNA, the CDR3 is TGTGCCAGCACCGCTATCCCCTCAGCCGGTCAGCCCCAGCATTTT.